The TCR beta chain under discussion was sequenced for a study of OX40 agonist ivuxolimab in advanced cancers. Germline lookup yields CDR1 MGHRA and CDR2 YSYEKL. V lost 1 base and J 7 bases, leaving 17 bases between the germline ends. This CDR3 comprises 16 residues. Assay used: immunoSEQ multiplex PCR; TCRdb lists only in-frame clones, some missing. The data show tens of thousands of clones, with approximately 89% seen just once and around a tenth held by the top ten. Note on this clone: Its antigen is undetermined.

General study findings and limits: Researchers did not determine the expanded peripheral T cells' antigen specificity.

Sequenced here: CD4+ or CD8+ T cells sorted from blood, sampled in a trial of the OX40 agonist ivuxolimab. The chain uses TRBV4-1 and TRBJ2-1; D unresolved. This receptor was obtained from an adult with an advanced solid tumor such as melanoma, head and neck, liver or kidney cancer. The CDR3 sequence is CASSQANMGFSNEQFF. DNA for the CDR3: TGCGCCAGCAGCCAAGCCAACATGGGCTTCAGTAATGAGCAGTTCTTC.